One and the same sample provided the 15 T cell receptor beta chains below, sequenced in a study of CD8+CD57+ T cells in acquired aplastic anemia. Genomic DNA served as template for TCR beta VDJ and CDR3 profiling. TCRdb re-called the reads through MiXCR, storing one row per CDR3 protein. The repertoire holds around 130,000 distinct CDR3 sequences, over 45% seen once, with 2.5% in the top ten. Sequencing input: sorted CD4+, CD8+, or CD8+CD57+ T cells (not recorded which) from PBMCs. The receptors were gathered from a human donor in good health, serving as a control.

V is TRBV5-1 and J is TRBJ2-5, with D perhaps TRBD1 (6 bases). V lost 7 bases and J lost 5, with 15 bases in between. The CDR3 length is 13 residues. Germline lookup yields CDR1 SGHRS and CDR2 YFSETQ. The CDR3 DNA sequence: TGCGCCAGCGGCAGGGGTTCGGGGGAGACCCAGTACTTC. This translates into CASGRGSGETQYF. The full variable domain, completed using reference TRBV5-1 and TRBJ2-5, is KAGVTQTPRYLIKTRGQQVTLSCSPISGHRSVSWYQQTPGQGLQFLFEYFSETQRNKGNFPGRFSGRQFSNSRSEMNVSTLELGDSALYLCASGRGSGETQYFGPGTRLLVL.

The rearrangement uses TRBV24-1 and TRBJ1-2; D perhaps matches TRBD1 (6 bases). The V gene lost 6 bases and the J gene lost 0 bases, with 13 bases spanning the gap. The CDR3 extends over 15 amino acids. Germline values: CDR1 KGHDR, CDR2 SFDVKD. Here the CDR3 DNA reads TGTGCCACCAGTTTCAGGGGTCTCACTAACTATGGCTACACCTTC. This gives the protein CATSFRGLTNYGYTF.

The V call is TRBV29-1, the J call TRBJ2-7, with D perhaps TRBD2 (6 bases). The germline V and J ends were trimmed by 5 bases and 7 bases, with 18 bases remaining between them. This CDR3 contains 13 residues. In germline, CDR1 is SQVTM, CDR2 ANQGSEA. The CDR3 coding sequence is TGCAGCGTTTCCCGTGTCGGGGGTGGAGAGCAGTACTTC. As protein: CSVSRVGGGEQYF.

This clonotype came up a few times. V and J are TRBV6-6 and TRBJ2-5, with unresolved D. Germline CDR1 is MNHNY and CDR2 is SVGAGI (reference sequence). CDR3 length: 15 residues. Trimming shortened V by 2 bases and J by 1 base, and 11 bases separated the two germline ends. The CDR3 reads CASSYGNKIQETQYF. The CDR3 DNA reads TGTGCCAGCAGTTACGGGAACAAGATCCAAGAGACCCAGTACTTC.

The V gene is TRBV7-2, the J gene TRBJ1-2, with 7 bases matching TRBD1. Germline V lookup: CDR1 SGHTA, CDR2 FQGNSA. The CDR3 has 14 residues. V lost 4 bases and J lost 4; bases outside the gene matches: 6. The CDR3 loop is CASSSTGTVYGYTF. The CDR3 DNA sequence: TGTGCCAGCAGCTCAACCGGGACAGTCTATGGCTACACCTTC.

This clonotype was picked up one time. V gene TRBV9 combines with J gene TRBJ1-1; D is possibly TRBD1 (6 bases). The CDR3 totals 14 residues. V was cut by 1 base and J by 1 base, with 8 bases left in between. Germline CDR1 reads SGDLS; CDR2 reads YYNGEE. CDR3 bases: TGTGCCAGCAGCGTACAGGGGCAGAACACTGAAGCTTTCTTT. Protein: CASSVQGQNTEAFF. The variable domain in full, with the rest retrieved from reference TRBV9 and TRBJ1-1, is DSGVTQTPKHLITATGQRVTLRCSPRSGDLSVYWYQQSLDQGLQFLIQYYNGEERAKGNILERFSAQQFPDLHSELNLSSLELGDSALYFCASSVQGQNTEAFFGQGTRLTVV.

This clonotype was recorded only once. V usage is TRBV5-1 and J usage is TRBJ1-6; the D is unclear. The germline V gene has CDR1 SGHRS and CDR2 YFSETQ. The CDR3 spans 15 residues. The V and J ends lost 6 bases and 8 bases respectively, with 18 bases between them. CDR3 sequence: CASKSVRVNDSPLHF. As DNA, the CDR3 is TGCGCCAGCAAAAGCGTGCGAGTGAATGATTCACCCCTCCACTTT. Combining the CDR3 with reference TRBV5-1 and TRBJ1-6 gives the whole variable domain KAGVTQTPRYLIKTRGQQVTLSCSPISGHRSVSWYQQTPGQGLQFLFEYFSETQRNKGNFPGRFSGRQFSNSRSEMNVSTLELGDSALYLCASKSVRVNDSPLHFGNGTRLTVT.

CDR3 nucleotide sequence: TGTGCCAGCAAGCGGGAGGGCCTTAATGAGCAGTTCTTC. Translating gives CASKREGLNEQFF. J is TRBJ2-1 and V is TRBV2; 10 bases match TRBD2. V was clipped by 7 bases and J by 7 bases; unmatched bases: 4. The CDR3 length is 13 residues. Germline CDR1 SNHLY, CDR2 FYNNEI.

The rearrangement joins TRBV12-3 or TRBV12-4 to TRBJ2-2; 10 bases match TRBD2. CDR3 length equals 17 residues. The junction had 6 bases not matched to a gene; V was cut back by 3 bases and J by 2 bases. As DNA, the CDR3 is TGTGCCAGCAGTTTGTCTAGCGGGGGAGCAAACACCGGGGAGCTGTTTTTT. Translation: CASSLSSGGANTGELFF.

The chain joins TRBV20-1 to TRBJ1-5, with 8 positions matching TRBD1. Germline V gene data show CDR1 as DFQATT and CDR2 as SNEGSKA (reference sequence). V was clipped by 1 base and J by 7 bases; unmatched bases: 6. The CDR3 totals 14 residues. CDR3 bases: TGCAGTGCTAGAGGACAGGGGCCGAGGCAGCCCCAGCATTTT. Translated: CSARGQGPRQPQHF.

This clonotype has at least ten counts. This chain uses TRBV12-3 or TRBV12-4 with TRBJ2-7, with TRBD2 matching over 10 bases. The CDR3 length is 15 residues. J lost 7 bases, V lost 5 bases, and 11 bases had no gene match. The CDR3 here is CASSLIAGGRGEQYF. The CDR3, as DNA: TGTGCCAGCAGTCTAATAGCGGGGGGCCGAGGGGAGCAGTACTTC.

This chain uses TRBV24-1 with TRBJ2-3; 10 bases are shared with TRBD2. Trimming cost V 2 bases and J 3 bases; bases outside gene matches: 4. From germline, CDR1 is KGHDR and CDR2 SFDVKD. This CDR3 contains 16 residues. In DNA form, the CDR3 reads TGTGCCACCAGTGATTCTGGGACTAGCGTTACAGATACGCAGTATTTT. It yields the protein CATSDSGTSVTDTQYF.

V gene TRBV10-3 combines with J gene TRBJ1-2, with TRBD1 as a possible D gene (6 bases). The germline V and J ends were trimmed by 7 bases and 0 bases, with 12 bases remaining between them. Germline CDR1 reads ENHRY; CDR2 reads SYGVKD. The CDR3 covers 14 residues. CDR3 region: CAITLDSSNYGYTF. In nucleotides, the CDR3 is TGTGCCATCACCTTGGACAGTTCTAACTATGGCTACACCTTC.

This clonotype was seen many times. The chain joins TRBV5-1 to TRBJ2-4, with 11 bases lining up with TRBD1. CDR1 SGHRS and CDR2 YFSETQ come from the germline V gene. Trimming at V came to 2 bases and at J to 15 bases, leaving 10 bases not matched to a gene. The CDR3 runs to 14 residues. CDR3 in amino acids: CASSFGTGGVRPYF. DNA of the CDR3: TGCGCCAGCAGCTTCGGGACAGGGGGAGTTAGGCCGTACTTC.

This chain joins TRBV13 and TRBJ2-7; 9 bases align to TRBD1. CDR1 is PRHDT and CDR2 is FYEKMQ in the germline V gene (reference sequence). With V trimmed by 6 bases and J by 4 bases, 10 bases remained unmatched. The CDR3 sequence is 15 residues long. CDR3: CASRILTGGEYEQYF. The CDR3 nucleotides are TGTGCCAGCAGGATACTAACAGGGGGCGAGTACGAGCAGTACTTC.